This T cell receptor beta chain is drawn from a study of cytomegalovirus exposure and HLA in healthy donors. Sequencing used immunoSEQ multiplex PCR; TCRdb keeps in-frame clones, though not all of them. This sample carries tens of thousands of clones, about 96% of them seen once, and the ten largest clones take 2% to 2.5%. Whole-study findings and limits: Altogether, 150 to 200 TCR beta chains were recorded as cytomegalovirus-associated. Most TCRs appeared rarely, but some public TCRs recurred in many donors.

Turning to this clone: Its antigen is not identified.

This CDR3 is built from 13 residues. V lost 3 bases to trimming and J lost 4 bases, with 10 bases between them. Germline CDR1 and CDR2: SGHDT and YYEEEE. The receptor's source is a man between 18 and 35 years old in good health and CMV-seronegative. The specimen was PBMCs. This chain uses TRBV5-6 with TRBJ1-1; D not resolved. The CDR3 sequence: CASSSPRGTEAFF. The CDR3 bases are TGTGCCAGCAGCTCACCTCGGGGCACTGAAGCTTTCTTT.